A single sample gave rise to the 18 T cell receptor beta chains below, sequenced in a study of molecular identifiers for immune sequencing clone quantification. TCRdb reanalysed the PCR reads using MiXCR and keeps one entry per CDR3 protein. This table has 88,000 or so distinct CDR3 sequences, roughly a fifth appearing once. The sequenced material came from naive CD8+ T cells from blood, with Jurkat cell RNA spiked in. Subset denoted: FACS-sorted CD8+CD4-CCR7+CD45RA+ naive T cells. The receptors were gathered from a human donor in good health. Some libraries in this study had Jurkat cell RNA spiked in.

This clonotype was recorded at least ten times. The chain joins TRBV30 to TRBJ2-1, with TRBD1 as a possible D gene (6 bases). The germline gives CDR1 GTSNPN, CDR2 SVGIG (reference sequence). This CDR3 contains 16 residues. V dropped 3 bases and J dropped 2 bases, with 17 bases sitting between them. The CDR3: CAWRTSPGTTYNEQFF. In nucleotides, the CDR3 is TGTGCCTGGAGGACCTCTCCCGGGACAACCTACAATGAGCAGTTCTTC.

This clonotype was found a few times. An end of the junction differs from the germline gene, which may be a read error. CDR3 residues: CAGSYQGRRTEAFF. The CDR3 DNA reads as TGTGCCGGCAGTTATCAGGGGAGGCGGACTGAAGCTTTCTTT. The V and J genes are TRBV6-2 or TRBV6-3 and TRBJ1-1, with a weak D call TRBD1 (6 bases). CDR1 MNHEY and CDR2 SVGEGT come from the germline V gene. This CDR3 has 14 residues.

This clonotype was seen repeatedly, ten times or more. CDR3 residues: CASRSLTGSHEQYF. The DNA of the CDR3 is TGTGCCAGCAGGAGCCTAACAGGGAGCCACGAGCAGTACTTC. The V call is TRBV27, the J call TRBJ2-7, with D perhaps TRBD1 (6 bases). Trimming shortened V by 6 bases and J by 5 bases, and 17 bases separated the two germline ends. Germline assignment: CDR1 MNHEY and CDR2 SMNVEV (reference sequence). The CDR3 is 14 amino acids.

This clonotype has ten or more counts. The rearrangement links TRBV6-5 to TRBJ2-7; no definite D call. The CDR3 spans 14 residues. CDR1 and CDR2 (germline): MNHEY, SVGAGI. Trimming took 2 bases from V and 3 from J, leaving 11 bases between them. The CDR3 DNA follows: TGTGCCAGCAGTTACGGGTACACCGGCTACGAGCAGTACTTC. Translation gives CASSYGYTGYEQYF.

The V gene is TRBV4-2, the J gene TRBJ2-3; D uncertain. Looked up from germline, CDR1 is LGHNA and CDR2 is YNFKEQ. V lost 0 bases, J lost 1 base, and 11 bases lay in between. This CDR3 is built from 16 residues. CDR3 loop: CASSQDLVAGTDTQYF. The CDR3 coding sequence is TGTGCCAGCAGCCAAGATCTTGTAGCCGGCACAGATACGCAGTATTTT.

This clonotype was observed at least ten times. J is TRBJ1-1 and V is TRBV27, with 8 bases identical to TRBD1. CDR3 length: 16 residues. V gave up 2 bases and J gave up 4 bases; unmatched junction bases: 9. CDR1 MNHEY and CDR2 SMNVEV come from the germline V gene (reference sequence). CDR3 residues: CASSLETGGLGTEAFF. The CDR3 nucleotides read TGTGCCAGCAGTTTAGAAACAGGGGGGCTCGGCACTGAAGCTTTCTTT.

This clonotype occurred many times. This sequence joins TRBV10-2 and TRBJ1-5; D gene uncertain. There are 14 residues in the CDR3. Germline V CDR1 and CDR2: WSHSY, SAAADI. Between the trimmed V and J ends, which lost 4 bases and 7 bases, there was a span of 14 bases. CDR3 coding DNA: TGCGCCAGCAGTGGATACCGGGCCCAACAGCCCCAGCATTTT. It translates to CASSGYRAQQPQHF.

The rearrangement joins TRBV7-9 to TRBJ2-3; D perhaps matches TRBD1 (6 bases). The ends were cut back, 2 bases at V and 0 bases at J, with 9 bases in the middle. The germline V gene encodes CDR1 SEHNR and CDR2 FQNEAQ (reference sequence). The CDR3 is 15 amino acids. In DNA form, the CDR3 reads TGTGCCAGCAGCTTACAGGGGATTAGCACAGATACGCAGTATTTT. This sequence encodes CASSLQGISTDTQYF.

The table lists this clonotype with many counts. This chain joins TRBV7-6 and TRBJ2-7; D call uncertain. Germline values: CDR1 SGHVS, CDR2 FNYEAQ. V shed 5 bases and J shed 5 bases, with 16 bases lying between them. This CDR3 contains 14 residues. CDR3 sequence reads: CASSPYLGRDEQYF. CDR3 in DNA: TGTGCCAGCAGCCCTTATTTGGGTCGGGACGAGCAGTACTTC.

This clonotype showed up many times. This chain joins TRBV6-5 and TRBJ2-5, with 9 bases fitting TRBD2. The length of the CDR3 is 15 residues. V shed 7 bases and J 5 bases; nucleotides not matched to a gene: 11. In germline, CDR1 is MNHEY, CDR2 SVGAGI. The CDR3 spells CASMGLAGPRETQYF. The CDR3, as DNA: TGTGCCAGCATGGGGCTAGCGGGGCCTCGGGAGACCCAGTACTTC.

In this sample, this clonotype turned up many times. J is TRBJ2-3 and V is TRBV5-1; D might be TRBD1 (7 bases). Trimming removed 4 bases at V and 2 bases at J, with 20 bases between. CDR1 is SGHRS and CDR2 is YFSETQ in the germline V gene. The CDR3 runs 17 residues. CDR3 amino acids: CASSPEGALPLTDTQYF. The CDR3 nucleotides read TGCGCCAGCAGCCCGGAGGGGGCCCTCCCCCTCACAGATACGCAGTATTTT.

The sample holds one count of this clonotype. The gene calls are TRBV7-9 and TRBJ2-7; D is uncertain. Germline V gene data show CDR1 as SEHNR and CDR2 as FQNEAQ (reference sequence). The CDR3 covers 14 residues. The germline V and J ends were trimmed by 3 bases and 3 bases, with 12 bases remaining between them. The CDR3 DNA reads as TGTGCCAGCAGCTTCAGTAGGGCCGGCTACGAGCAGTACTTC. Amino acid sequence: CASSFSRAGYEQYF. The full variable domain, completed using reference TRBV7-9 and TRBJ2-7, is DTGVSQNPRHKITKRGQNVTFRCDPISEHNRLYWYRQTLGQGPEFLTYFQNEAQLEKSRLLSDRFSAERPKGSFSTLEIQRTEQGDSAMYLCASSFSRAGYEQYFGPGTRLTVT.

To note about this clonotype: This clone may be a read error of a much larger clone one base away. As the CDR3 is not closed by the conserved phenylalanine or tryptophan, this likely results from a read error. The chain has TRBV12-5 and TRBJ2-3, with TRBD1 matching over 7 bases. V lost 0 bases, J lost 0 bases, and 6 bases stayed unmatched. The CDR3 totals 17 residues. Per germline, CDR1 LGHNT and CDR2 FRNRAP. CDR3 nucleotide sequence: TGTGCTAGTGGTTTGGTCTCCACAGGGGTTAGCACAGATACGCAGTATCTT. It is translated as CASGLVSTGVSTDTQYL.

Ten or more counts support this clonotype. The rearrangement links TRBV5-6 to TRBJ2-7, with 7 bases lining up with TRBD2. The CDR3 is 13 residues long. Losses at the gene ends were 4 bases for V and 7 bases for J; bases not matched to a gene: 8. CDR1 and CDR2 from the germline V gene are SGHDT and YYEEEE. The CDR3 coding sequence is TGTGCCAGCAGCAGAGGGGACTATTGGGAGCAGTACTTC. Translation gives CASSRGDYWEQYF. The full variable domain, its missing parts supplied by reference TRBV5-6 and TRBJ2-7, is DAGVTQSPTHLIKTRGQQVTLRCSPKSGHDTVSWYQQALGQGPQFIFQYYEEEERQRGNFPDRFSGHQFPNYSSELNVNALLLGDSALYLCASSRGDYWEQYFGPGTRLTVT.

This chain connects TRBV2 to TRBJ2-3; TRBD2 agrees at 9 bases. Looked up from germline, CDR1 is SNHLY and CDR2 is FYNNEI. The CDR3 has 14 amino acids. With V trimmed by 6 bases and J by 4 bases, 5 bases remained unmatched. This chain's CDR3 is CASSVAGVPDTQYF. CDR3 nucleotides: TGTGCCAGCAGCGTAGCGGGAGTTCCAGATACGCAGTATTTT. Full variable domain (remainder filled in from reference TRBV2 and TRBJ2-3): EPEVTQTPSHQVTQMGQEVILRCVPISNHLYFYWYRQILGQKVEFLVSFYNNEISEKSEIFDDQFSVERPDGSNFTLKIRSTKLEDSAMYFCASSVAGVPDTQYFGPGTRLTVL.

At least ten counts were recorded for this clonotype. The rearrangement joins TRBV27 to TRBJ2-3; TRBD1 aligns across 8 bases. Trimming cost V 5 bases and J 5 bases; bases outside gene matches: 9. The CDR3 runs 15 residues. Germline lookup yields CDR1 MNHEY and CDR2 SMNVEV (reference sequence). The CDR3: CASSPVRTGRDTQYF. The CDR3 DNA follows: TGTGCCAGCAGTCCCGTGAGGACAGGGCGAGATACGCAGTATTTT.

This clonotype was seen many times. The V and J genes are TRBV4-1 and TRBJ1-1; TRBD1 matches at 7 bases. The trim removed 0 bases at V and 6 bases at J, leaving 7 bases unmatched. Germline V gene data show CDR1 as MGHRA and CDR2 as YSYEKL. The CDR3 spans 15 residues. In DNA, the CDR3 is TGCGCCAGCAGCCAAGAACCAGGGGGGGGGCCTGAAGCTTTCTTT. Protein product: CASSQEPGGGPEAFF.

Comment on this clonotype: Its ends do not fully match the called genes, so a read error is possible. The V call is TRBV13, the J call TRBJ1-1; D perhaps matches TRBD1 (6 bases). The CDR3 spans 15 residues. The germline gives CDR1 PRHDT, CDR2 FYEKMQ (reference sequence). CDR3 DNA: TGTGCCAGCAACTTAAGACAGGCCCAAGCGAGTGAAGCTTTCTTT. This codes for CASNLRQAQASEAFF.